The rows below give T cell receptor beta chains drawn from one sample of a study of blood T cell repertoires in COVID-19. Clones were sequenced by immunoSEQ multiplex PCR, and TCRdb holds only the in-frame ones, with some missing. The sample lists 130,000 or so clones; 70% to 90% were seen once. The sequencing sample was made of peripheral blood. Receptor source: a woman aged 45-65 years who had recovered from COVID-19. Both conserved end residues are part of each CDR3.

>TRBV10-3|TRBJ1-5
CAIMEQLDQPQHF
>TRBV11-3|TRBJ1-1
CASSPRQGARTEAFF
>TRBV7-3|TRBJ1-1
CASSLIIVDRVFWKAEAFF
>TRBV19|TRBJ1-2
CASTYGPGRGYTF
>TRBV18|TRBJ2-7
CASSPGGTRNEQYF
>TRBV7-9|TRBJ2-7
CASSLGGNYEQYF
>TRBV5-1|TRBJ2-5
CASSYQSTVRETQYF
>TRBV5-4|TRBJ1-1
CASSLRGFVGGGNTEAFF
>TRBV5-1|TRBJ2-1
CASSLGLAGLNEQFF
>TRBV2|TRBJ2-4
CASSPGLRGQKGSGLAKNIQYF
>TRBV6-5|TRBJ1-1
CASRSTGSYRTEAFF
>TRBV7-8|TRBJ2-2
CASSLPVGTRTSTGELFF
>TRBV5-4|TRBJ1-1
CASSSGRYTEAFF
>TRBV30|TRBJ1-1
CAWSQGTGGANTEAFF
>TRBV7-2|TRBJ2-5
CASSLHGLRETQYF
>TRBV6-5|TRBJ1-6
CASSSLGQLNSPLHF
>TRBV6-1|TRBJ2-7
CASSDRDRTYEQYF
>TRBV5-1|TRBJ2-7
CASSLDGRPPYEQYF
>TRBV5-1|TRBJ2-6
CASSLEVAGANVLTF
>TRBV2|TRBJ1-2
CASTRSNYGYTF
>TRBV7-2|TRBJ2-7
CASSPRTGPSYEQYF
>TRBV3-1/TRBV3-2|TRBJ2-1
CASSQTDDNEQFF
>TRBV25-1|TRBJ1-1
CASSDRTGSGLTEAFF
>TRBV5-1|TRBJ1-2
CASSLGGQGPYGYTF
>TRBV7-8|TRBJ2-3
CASSLVYWADGATDTQYF
>TRBV4-2|TRBJ2-3
CASSQDWGGRRVDTQYF
>TRBV10-3|TRBJ2-7
CAISESKSGEQYF
>TRBV12-3/TRBV12-4|TRBJ2-5
CASSLGLRGTQYF
>TRBV6-4|TRBJ2-4
CAKKEVEEENIQYF
>TRBV5-1|TRBJ2-2
CASSAGLAGATGELFF
>TRBV3-1/TRBV3-2|TRBJ2-1
CASKRTPLTYNEQFF
>TRBV30|TRBJ1-2
CAWTRGGLAYGYTF
>TRBV6-5|TRBJ2-3
CASSYRTATDTQYF
>TRBV7-3|TRBJ2-1
CASSRLAGGREQFF
>TRBV7-9|TRBJ2-7
CASSLGSSPLTFF
>TRBV3-1/TRBV3-2|TRBJ2-3
CASGGLAGIPHISDTQYF
>TRBV18|TRBJ2-7
CASSPPLTGSPYEQYF
>TRBV27|TRBJ2-6
CASTKTGSGANVLTF
>TRBV5-4|TRBJ2-1
CASSFGGVKGNEQFF
>TRBV5-1|TRBJ2-3
CASSFDQTSGGQYF
>TRBV2|TRBJ2-3
CASSERGQTDTQYF
>TRBV12-5|TRBJ1-3
CASGLKLGQGSGNTIYF
>TRBV7-2|TRBJ1-6
CASSLTQGWSPLHF
>TRBV19|TRBJ2-1
CASSIATIRDNEQFF
>TRBV19|TRBJ1-5
CASSMYRPSVQPQHF
>TRBV6-5|TRBJ1-2
CASSYSAGGRGYTF
>TRBV11-2|TRBJ2-5
CASSLEGLETQYF
>TRBV7-2|TRBJ1-5
CASSPRQGQPQHF
>TRBV6-5|TRBJ2-1
CATTPDQRRYGQFF
>TRBV5-1|TRBJ2-1
CASSSSRTQEQFF
>TRBV5-1|TRBJ1-1
CASSLQPGQGDTEAFF
>TRBV6-5|TRBJ1-1
CASTIGQGRTEAFF
>TRBV5-6|TRBJ1-4
CASSYQGLTEGKLFF
>TRBV11-3|TRBJ1-1
CASSLGRNTEAFF
>TRBV3-1/TRBV3-2|TRBJ2-3
CAAHSSGSADTQYF
>TRBV3-1/TRBV3-2|TRBJ1-2
CASSQEWTLGYTF